Listed below are T cell receptor beta chains from one sample, sequenced in a study of PD-1 blockade in classical Hodgkin lymphoma. Here immunoSEQ multiplex PCR was the method, and the copy in TCRdb shows in-frame clones only, minus some. The table lists 100,000 or so clones, around nine tenths of them singletons. This specimen consisted of peripheral blood mononuclear cells (PBMCs), obtained before the second cycle of nivolumab. The source of these receptors is a human donor with classical Hodgkin lymphoma. The CDR3 runs from the conserved cysteine through the conserved F or W. D genes are given only for firm matches. Clone size appears in some rows only: once, few, many, or a class for an expanded clone.

TRBJ2-2 TRBV7-9 15 . . CASSFPETGTGELFF TGTGCCAGCAGCTTCCCCGAGACAGGCACCGGGGAGCTGTTTTTT
TRBJ1-1 TRBV30 11 . few CAWSPIRGAFF TGTGCCTGGAGTCCGATTCGGGGCGCTTTCTTT
TRBJ1-1 TRBV27 14 . few CASSLSRTGHKAFF TGTGCCAGCAGTTTAAGCAGGACTGGCCATAAAGCTTTCTTT
TRBJ2-5 TRBV11-2 17 . . CASSQSYSLAPVKTQYF TGTGCCAGCAGCCAATCCTACTCACTAGCTCCAGTAAAGACCCAGTACTTC
TRBJ2-3 TRBV6-5 15 . . CASSFGDRGTDTQYF TGTGCCAGCAGTTTTGGGGACCGGGGGACAGATACGCAGTATTTT
TRBJ2-3 TRBV5-8 18 TRBD2 . CASSFEASGTLGTDTQYF TGTGCCAGCAGCTTTGAGGCTAGCGGGACCCTAGGCACAGATACGCAGTATTTT
TRBJ2-1 TRBV11-2 16 TRBD1 . CASSFQPGQPNNEQFF TGTGCCAGCAGCTTCCAACCGGGACAGCCTAACAATGAGCAGTTCTTC
TRBJ2-1 TRBV5-1 13 . . CASSSQGPNEQFF TGCGCCAGCAGCTCGCAGGGGCCAAATGAGCAGTTCTTC
TRBJ2-3 TRBV19 17 TRBD2 . CASSILAGGTSTDTQYF TGTGCCAGTAGTATCCTAGCGGGGGGCACCAGCACAGATACGCAGTATTTT
TRBJ1-6 TRBV6-5 14 TRBD1 few CASSTGDSNSPLHF TGTGCCAGCAGTACCGGGGACAGTAATTCACCCCTCCACTTT
TRBJ1-4 TRBV7-9 16 . once CASSLGGGTANEKLFF TGTGCCAGCAGCTTAGGGGGTGGGACGGCTAATGAAAAACTGTTTTTT
TRBJ2-1 TRBV5-1 14 TRBD2 . CASGAGKEYNEQFF TGCGCCAGCGGAGCGGGGAAAGAATACAATGAGCAGTTCTTC
TRBJ1-1 TRBV7-2 15 . . CASSLAGVENTEAFF TGTGCCAGCAGCTTAGCGGGGGTTGAGAACACTGAAGCTTTCTTT